This T cell receptor beta chain was captured by sequencing in a study of blood T cell repertoires in COVID-19. Overall study: Collection of acute and convalescent COVID-19 samples took place in the United States, Italy and Spain. T cells, B-cell-depleted T cells, or PBMCs supplied cDNA or gDNA.

Germline V gives CDR1 LGHDT, CDR2 YNNKEL (reference sequence). J gave up 0 bases and V 0 bases, and 7 bases lay outside the gene matches. The CDR3 spans 20 residues. Original handling: Using reference gene primer amplification, nucleated cell counts were estimated. TCRdb's copy holds only in-frame clones and misses some; the assay was immunoSEQ multiplex PCR. V and J calls plus clone size are reproduced from that table; the DNA served to infer D and trimming. The table has tens of thousands of clones, 84% seen once. The source is a man aged 55-75 years with acute or convalescent COVID-19. Sequencing was carried out using peripheral blood. The chain combines TRBV3-1 (or the pseudogene TRBV3-2) with TRBJ2-1; 14 nucleotides match TRBD2. In nucleotides, the CDR3 is TGTGCCAGCAGCCAAGATTGGACTAGCGGGGGGTATTCCTCCTACAATGAGCAGTTCTTC. It codes for CASSQDWTSGGYSSYNEQFF.